These 28 T cell receptor beta chains share one sample of origin, sequenced in a study of regulatory T cells in long-lasting Graves disease. TCR beta libraries were built with iRepertoire HTBI primers and Arm-PCR of CDR3 regions. TCRdb reprocessed the multiplex PCR reads with MiXCR, giving one entry per CDR3 protein. In the table there are about 400,000 distinct CDR3 sequences, about 14% of which are singletons. Sample time point: newly diagnosed GD, antithyroid drugs for less than 3 months. From PBMCs, RNA was extracted and then used to make the TCR library. Sample: peripheral blood mononuclear cells (PBMCs), taken at new diagnosis, from a patient treated with antithyroid drugs. These receptors were collected from a female donor with Graves disease.

The chain is built from TRBV20-1 and TRBJ1-2; D gene unclear. The CDR3 extends over 13 amino acids. Trimming removed 5 bases at V and 4 bases at J, with 14 bases between. The germline V gene encodes CDR1 DFQATT and CDR2 SNEGSKA (reference sequence). CDR3 loop: CSAYSDLIYGYTF. CDR3 nucleotide sequence: TGCAGTGCTTACAGCGACTTGATCTATGGCTACACCTTC.

The rearrangement links TRBV4-1 to TRBJ2-2; 7 bases align to TRBD2. The V and J ends lost 4 bases and 3 bases, in that order; junction bases with no gene match: 20. Germline CDR1 MGHRA, CDR2 YSYEKL. The CDR3 sequence is 20 residues long. CDR3 nucleotides: TGCGCCAGCAGCCCCTTGAGGCGGGGGAGCATCAGGTTGTACACCGGGGAGCTGTTTTTT. Its translation: CASSPLRRGSIRLYTGELFF.

This clonotype has a count of ten or more. The genes are TRBV12-5 and TRBJ2-3; 8 nucleotides agree with TRBD2. Germline V gives CDR1 LGHNT, CDR2 FRNRAP. V dropped 7 bases and J dropped 3; count of bases not matched to a gene: 15. The CDR3 totals 17 residues. As DNA, the CDR3 is TGTGCTAGTGCTCACCCAGGTACGGGAGGGCCGACAGATACGCAGTATTTT. Translated: CASAHPGTGGPTDTQYF.

With regard to this clonotype: This may stem from a read error, because a much larger clone lies one nucleotide away. V and J are TRBV6-5 and TRBJ2-1; a weak D match, TRBD1 (6 bases). The CDR3 has 20 amino acids. CDR1 and CDR2 from the germline V gene are MNHEY and SVGAGI. In DNA, the CDR3 is TGTGCCAGCAGTTATAATCCCAGGGACATGAACGGAGAGCCTTACAATGGGCAGTTCTTC. It specifies CASSYNPRDMNGEPYNGQFF.

V gene TRBV28 combines with J gene TRBJ2-1; 9 nucleotides agree with TRBD1. Germline assignment: CDR1 MDHEN and CDR2 SYDVKM. The CDR3 extends over 18 amino acids. The V and J ends lost 5 bases and 1 base, in that order; junction bases with no gene match: 12. CDR3 sequence: CASSTRTGEGRSYNEQFF. In DNA form, the CDR3 reads TGTGCCAGCAGTACCCGGACAGGGGAGGGTAGGTCCTACAATGAGCAGTTCTTC.

This clonotype was picked up many times. The genes are TRBV6-4 and TRBJ2-2, with 12 positions matching TRBD2. The CDR3 consists of 16 residues. V lost 6 bases to trimming and J lost 4 bases; unmatched junction nucleotides: 6. Germline V CDR1 and CDR2: MRHNA, SNTAGT. The CDR3 here is CASSKLAGGGTGELFF. The CDR3 DNA reads TGTGCCAGCAGCAAACTAGCGGGAGGTGGCACCGGGGAGCTGTTTTTT.

This clonotype was detected a few times. The chain carries TRBV15 and TRBJ1-1; D remains ambiguous. Germline CDR1 and CDR2: LNHNV and YYDKDF (reference sequence). Trimming stripped 1 base from V and 2 bases from J, with 11 bases between. This CDR3 comprises 15 residues. In DNA form, the CDR3 reads TGTGCCACCAGCAGAGCTCCCGGAATTAACACTGAAGCTTTCTTT. It codes for CATSRAPGINTEAFF.

This clonotype was counted a single time. The V gene is TRBV4-3, the J gene TRBJ2-1, with 8 bases fitting TRBD2. V shed 4 bases and J 4 bases; nucleotides not matched to a gene: 3. Germline CDR1 is LGHNA and CDR2 is YSLEER. CDR3 length equals 14 residues. The CDR3, as DNA: TGCGCCAGCAGCCCGACTAGCGCTTACAATGAGCAGTTCTTC. Amino acids: CASSPTSAYNEQFF.

This rearrangement joins TRBV30 to TRBJ1-5; D unclear. The CDR3 is 13 residues long. V was shortened by 2 bases and J by 4 bases, with 9 bases between the two germline ends. Germline V CDR1 and CDR2: GTSNPN, SVGIG (reference sequence). The CDR3, as DNA: TGTGCCTGGAGTAGGGCAGTGAATCAGCCCCAGCATTTT. Its translation is CAWSRAVNQPQHF.

This clonotype has ten or more counts. The V call is TRBV6-5, the J call TRBJ2-2; a possible D gene is TRBD1 (5 bases). V was shortened by 2 bases and J by 2 bases, with 15 bases between the two germline ends. The CDR3 length is 17 residues. Germline V gives CDR1 MNHEY, CDR2 SVGAGI. CDR3 bases: TGTGCCAGCAGTTACGAGTCCACAGGACCCAACACCGGGGAGCTGTTTTTT. Its protein is CASSYESTGPNTGELFF.

This clonotype was picked up many times. The rearrangement uses TRBV5-1 and TRBJ1-1; tentatively, D is TRBD1 (6 bases). Trimming cost V 4 bases and J 1 base, with 17 bases left between them. This CDR3 has 16 residues. Germline V gives CDR1 SGHRS, CDR2 YFSETQ. In nucleotides, the CDR3 is TGCGCCAGCAGCGGGAGTGGGGGGCTTACGAACACTGAAGCTTTCTTT. Amino acids: CASSGSGGLTNTEAFF.

This clonotype was detected ten times or more. This sequence joins TRBV5-1 and TRBJ1-2; 8 bases fit TRBD1. CDR3 length: 13 residues. V was pared by 5 bases and J by 6 bases, with 6 bases of the junction left unmatched. The germline gives CDR1 SGHRS, CDR2 YFSETQ. CDR3 residues: CASSPDRDDGYTF. In DNA, the CDR3 is TGCGCCAGCAGTCCGGACAGGGACGATGGCTACACCTTC.

The chain has TRBV15 and TRBJ2-5, with D possibly TRBD1 on 7 matching bases. Trimming pared 5 bases from V and 10 bases from J, leaving 17 bases between. The CDR3 is 13 residues long. Germline loops: CDR1 LNHNV, CDR2 YYDKDF (reference sequence). CDR3 in DNA: TGTGCCACCAGCGACCTGACCCAGGGGGGCCAGTACTTC. It encodes CATSDLTQGGQYF. Looking up the rest from reference TRBV15 and TRBJ2-5 gives the full variable domain: DAMVIQNPRYQVTQFGKPVTLSCSQTLNHNVMYWYQQKSSQAPKLLFHYYDKDFNNEADTPDNFQSRRPNTSFCFLDIRSPGLGDTAMYLCATSDLTQGGQYFGPGTRLLVL.

Worth noting for this clonotype: This may arise from a read error, as a much more abundant clone is one base away. The chain combines TRBV4-1 with TRBJ2-1; no clear D. The CDR3 runs to 15 residues. V was trimmed by 1 base and J by 4 bases, leaving 11 bases between them. Germline CDR1 is MGHRA and CDR2 is YSYEKL. CDR3 nucleotides: TGCGCCAGCAGCCAAGGTGGCCTGGCGTACAATGAGCAGTTCTTC. This encodes CASSQGGLAYNEQFF.

This clonotype was detected many times. This chain connects TRBV20-1 to TRBJ1-4; TRBD1 matches 11 bases. V shed 6 bases, J shed 8 bases, and the junction held 5 bases outside the gene matches. This CDR3 contains 13 residues. In germline, CDR1 is DFQATT, CDR2 SNEGSKA (reference sequence). In nucleotides, the CDR3 is TGCAGTGCCGTGGACAGGGGGCAGGAAAAACTGTTTTTT. This encodes CSAVDRGQEKLFF.

This clonotype was observed at least ten times. J is TRBJ1-2 and V is TRBV12-3 or TRBV12-4; D ambiguous. V was pared by 1 base and J by 3 bases, with 6 bases between. The CDR3 has 13 residues. CDR3 sequence (DNA): TGTGCCAGCAGTTTAGTGTCGGACTATGGCTACACCTTC. It encodes CASSLVSDYGYTF.

This clonotype was detected ten times or more. The rearrangement uses TRBV9 and TRBJ2-3, with 8 bases identical to TRBD2. The trim removed 4 bases at V and 2 bases at J, leaving 6 bases unmatched. This CDR3 has 15 amino acids. CDR1 is SGDLS, CDR2 YYNGEE, per germline. CDR3 sequence (DNA): TGTGCCAGCAGCAATAGCGGGACCCACACAGATACGCAGTATTTT. Its translation: CASSNSGTHTDTQYF.

This clonotype was recorded many times. This chain joins TRBV4-1 and TRBJ2-3; perhaps TRBD2 as D (6 bases). Germline V lookup: CDR1 MGHRA, CDR2 YSYEKL. The CDR3 consists of 19 residues. Trimming stripped 0 bases from V and 3 bases from J, with 22 bases between. The CDR3 is CASSQDSFLYWDSTDTQYF. DNA of the CDR3: TGCGCCAGCAGCCAAGATTCCTTTCTTTACTGGGACTCGACAGATACGCAGTATTTT.

In its sample, this clonotype was seen many times. The chain recombines TRBV4-1 with TRBJ1-1, with no clear D. The ends were cut back, 1 base at V and 1 base at J, with 7 bases in the middle. In germline, CDR1 is MGHRA, CDR2 YSYEKL. This CDR3 region has 14 residues. The CDR3 is CASSQVSKNTEAFF. The CDR3 DNA follows: TGCGCCAGCAGCCAAGTTTCCAAGAACACTGAAGCTTTCTTT.

Comment on this clonotype: A read error is the likely source, as a far larger clone sits one nucleotide away. The chain combines TRBV2 with TRBJ2-3, with 7 bases matching TRBD2. The CDR3 loop spans 15 amino acids. From germline, CDR1 is SNHLY and CDR2 FYNNEI. V dropped 8 bases and J dropped 4; count of bases not matched to a gene: 12. The CDR3: CASDSGQSIADTQYF. In DNA, the CDR3 is TGTGCCAGCGATAGCGGGCAGAGCATCGCAGATACGCAGTATTTT.

About this clonotype: Possible read error: a much larger clone is one base away. This chain connects TRBV6-2 or TRBV6-3 to TRBJ2-1, with D possibly matching TRBD2 (6 bases). The CDR3 is made up of 12 amino acids. The germline CDR1 and CDR2 sequences are MNHEY and SVGEGT. The DNA for the CDR3 is TGTGCCAGCAGCAGGGACTTCAATGAGAAGTTCTTC. Translating gives CASSRDFNEKFF.

This clonotype was seen ten or more times. This chain joins TRBV7-6 and TRBJ1-1; no clear D gene. Germline lookup yields CDR1 SGHVS and CDR2 FNYEAQ. Trimming stripped 5 bases from V and 3 bases from J, with 10 bases between. This CDR3 has 13 residues. As DNA, the CDR3 is TGTGCCAGCAGCCACGGGGAGGACACTGAAGCTTTCTTT. Its translation is CASSHGEDTEAFF.

Many counts were recorded for this clonotype. This sequence joins TRBV5-1 and TRBJ2-7, with 9 positions matching TRBD1. J gave up 0 bases and V 0 bases, and 1 base lay outside the gene matches. Germline CDR1 reads SGHRS; CDR2 reads YFSETQ. The CDR3 contains 15 residues. The CDR3 region is CASSLEGQGSYEQYF. CDR3 coding DNA: TGCGCCAGCAGCTTGGAGGGACAGGGCTCCTACGAGCAGTACTTC. Using reference TRBV5-1 and TRBJ2-7 for the parts outside the CDR3, the full variable domain is KAGVTQTPRYLIKTRGQQVTLSCSPISGHRSVSWYQQTPGQGLQFLFEYFSETQRNKGNFPGRFSGRQFSNSRSEMNVSTLELGDSALYLCASSLEGQGSYEQYFGPGTRLTVT.

V is TRBV20-1 and J is TRBJ1-4; D perhaps matches TRBD1 (6 bases). CDR1 DFQATT and CDR2 SNEGSKA come from the germline V gene (reference sequence). CDR3 length: 11 residues. The CDR3 region is CSRIRGEKLFF. CDR3 nucleotides: TGCAGCCGGATCAGGGGCGAAAAACTGTTTTTT.

This clonotype was detected ten times or more. The V and J genes are TRBV6-4 and TRBJ1-4, with 10 bases that match TRBD1. The CDR3 runs to 15 residues. V shed 5 bases and J 2 bases; nucleotides not matched to a gene: 2. CDR1 and CDR2 (germline): MRHNA, SNTAGT. This CDR3 reads CASSWTGGTNEKLFF. The CDR3 nucleotides are TGTGCCAGCAGTTGGACAGGGGGGACTAATGAAAAACTGTTTTTT.

This clonotype was recorded at least ten times. This chain links TRBV28 with TRBJ1-5; no firm D call. The CDR3 consists of 17 residues. Germline CDR1 MDHEN, CDR2 SYDVKM. With 3 bases removed from V and 0 bases from J, the gap between germline ends came to 15 bases. CDR3 residues: CASSFGGSTNSNQPQHF. CDR3 bases: TGTGCCAGCAGTTTCGGTGGTTCCACGAATAGCAATCAGCCCCAGCATTTT.

The CDR3 is CASSLILAGGQETQYF. As DNA, the CDR3 is TGTGCCAGCAGTTTAATACTAGCGGGGGGTCAAGAGACCCAGTACTTC. This chain joins TRBV28 and TRBJ2-5, with 12 bases lining up with TRBD2. Trimming cost V 2 bases and J 2 bases; bases outside gene matches: 3. This CDR3 spans 16 amino acids. CDR1 and CDR2 (germline): MDHEN, SYDVKM.

The chain is built from TRBV12-3 or TRBV12-4 and TRBJ1-5; D is unclear. V was trimmed by 2 bases and J by 4 bases, leaving 6 bases between them. CDR3 length equals 13 residues. In DNA, the CDR3 is TGTGCCAGCAGTTTATTTCGGAATCAGCCCCAGCATTTT. Its translation is CASSLFRNQPQHF.